Here is one T cell receptor (beta chain) with its context. Antigen: not known. It was CD45RO-negative cells, positively selected for CCR7, that made up naive CD8 cells, with terminally differentiated effector memory CD45RA+ cells excluded. This sample was taken from a study of shared clonotypes between healthy human individuals. In the study overall: Three CD4 naive, three CD4 memory, two CD8 naive and one CD8 memory plate were used per donor. Whole-study results and caveats: Generation probability values for non-shared clonotypes were lower than those for clonotypes shared by all four donors.

The CDR3 runs to 15 residues. V was pared by 7 bases and J by 4 bases, with 9 bases of the junction left unmatched. Germline V gene data show CDR1 as LNHNV and CDR2 as YYDKDF (reference sequence). The method was immunoSEQ multiplex PCR; TCRdb's version includes in-frame clones alone and lacks a portion of them. Among approximately 740,000 clones listed, about 91% were seen once. The rearrangement uses TRBV15 and TRBJ1-4; 7 nucleotides align to TRBD1. The sequence derives from a man aged 25 to 45 in good health. The sequenced sample consisted of naive CD8+ T cells sorted from blood. The CDR3 spells CATKGARAFNEKLFF. CDR3 sequence (DNA): TGTGCCACCAAGGGGGCCAGGGCGTTTAATGAAAAACTGTTTTTT.